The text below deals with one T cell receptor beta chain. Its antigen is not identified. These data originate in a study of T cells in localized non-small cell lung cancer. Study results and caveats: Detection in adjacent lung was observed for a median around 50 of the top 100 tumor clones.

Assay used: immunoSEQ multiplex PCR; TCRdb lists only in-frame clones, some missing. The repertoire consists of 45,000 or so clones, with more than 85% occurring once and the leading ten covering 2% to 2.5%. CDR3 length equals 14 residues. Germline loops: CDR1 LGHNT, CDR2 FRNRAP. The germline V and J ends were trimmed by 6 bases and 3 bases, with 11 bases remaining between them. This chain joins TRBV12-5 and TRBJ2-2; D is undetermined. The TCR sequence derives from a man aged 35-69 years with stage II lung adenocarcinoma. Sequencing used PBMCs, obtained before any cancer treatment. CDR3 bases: TGTGCTAGTGGGCTAGGTGTCTACACCGGGGAGCTGTTTTTT. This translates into CASGLGVYTGELFF.